This TCR beta chain came from a study of T cell repertoires in cytomegalovirus infection. Germline CDR1 SGHAT, CDR2 FQNNGV. The CDR3 runs 14 residues. Trimming removed 5 bases from V and 1 base from J, with 10 bases in between. TCRdb re-analysed the reads in MiXCR, keeping a single row per CDR3 protein. Among around 430,000 distinct CDR3 sequences listed, approximately 40% were seen once. A note on this clonotype: The antigen remains undetermined.

The sequence came from a human donor in good health (CMV status not recorded). Some clones in this sample may be carry-over from other donors' samples. The genes are TRBV11-2 and TRBJ2-3; D is unclear. The material sequenced was cultured PBMCs, taken from culture after CMV antigen stimulation. The CDR3 sequence is CASSPFKGTDTQYF. The CDR3 coding sequence is TGTGCCAGCAGCCCCTTTAAAGGCACAGATACGCAGTATTTT. The full variable domain, rest sourced from reference TRBV11-2 and TRBJ2-3, is EAGVAQSPRYKIIEKRQSVAFWCNPISGHATLYWYQQILGQGPKLLIQFQNNGVVDDSQLPKDRFSAERLKGVDSTLKIQPAKLEDSAVYLCASSPFKGTDTQYFGPGTRLTVL.